These 19 T cell receptor beta chains originate from one sample sequenced in a study of CD4+ T cells in melanoma. Here immunoSEQ multiplex PCR was the method, and the copy in TCRdb shows in-frame clones only, minus some. The table has around 50,000 clones, roughly nine tenths seen once; the top ten hold about 10%. Sequencing was performed on peripheral blood. These receptors all stem from a human donor with melanoma.

The V call is TRBV15, the J call TRBJ1-5, with D possibly matching TRBD1 (5 bases). The V end was cut by 1 base, the J end by 6 bases, with 13 bases between. The CDR3 runs to 15 residues. The germline V gene encodes CDR1 LNHNV and CDR2 YYDKDF (reference sequence). The CDR3: CATSRAGTGTQPQHF. CDR3 coding DNA: TGTGCCACCAGCAGAGCGGGGACGGGGACTCAGCCCCAGCATTTT.

V and J are TRBV6-5 and TRBJ2-5; the D gene could be TRBD1 or TRBD2 (6 bases each). Germline CDR1 MNHEY, CDR2 SVGAGI. Trimming cost V 6 bases and J 4 bases, with 18 bases left between them. The CDR3 length is 15 residues. DNA for the CDR3: TGTGCCAGCAGGGGGGCGCGGGGTTTGGGAGAGACCCAGTACTTC. Encoded protein: CASRGARGLGETQYF.

J is TRBJ1-3 and V is TRBV19; no clear D gene. V was pared by 3 bases and J by 1 base, with 13 bases between. The CDR3 sequence is 16 residues long. Germline V gene lookup returns CDR1 LNHDA and CDR2 SQIVND (reference sequence). CDR3 sequence: CASSIRRAPSGNTIYF. The CDR3 DNA follows: TGTGCCAGTAGTATCCGCCGGGCACCGTCTGGAAACACCATATATTTT. Using reference TRBV19 and TRBJ1-3 for the parts outside the CDR3, the full variable domain is DGGITQSPKYLFRKEGQNVTLSCEQNLNHDAMYWYRQDPGQGLRLIYYSQIVNDFQKGDIAEGYSVSREKKESFPLTVTSAQKNPTAFYLCASSIRRAPSGNTIYFGEGSWLTVV.

The chain carries TRBV30 and TRBJ2-5; D remains ambiguous. Germline V gives CDR1 GTSNPN, CDR2 SVGIG (reference sequence). V lost 0 bases to trimming and J lost 5 bases, with 13 bases between them. CDR3 length: 14 amino acids. CDR3 sequence reads: CAWSVSSWRETQYF. The DNA of the CDR3 is TGTGCCTGGAGTGTAAGCAGCTGGCGTGAGACCCAGTACTTC.

The chain recombines TRBV18 with TRBJ2-7; possible D gene TRBD2, 6 bases. With 4 bases removed from V and 6 bases from J, the gap between germline ends came to 10 bases. The CDR3 runs 12 residues. Germline CDR1 KGHSH, CDR2 LQKENI. DNA of the CDR3: TGTGCCAGCTCACTTGAAGCGGGCGAGCAGTACTTC. Its translation: CASSLEAGEQYF.

This chain links TRBV5-4 with TRBJ2-7; 7 bases fit TRBD1. This CDR3 comprises 15 residues. The germline V gene has CDR1 SGHNT and CDR2 YYREEE (reference sequence). V was pared by 2 bases and J by 3 bases, with 8 bases of the junction left unmatched. In DNA form, the CDR3 reads TGTGCCAGCAGCTTACCGGGACAGTCATACTACGAGCAGTACTTC. The encoded protein is CASSLPGQSYYEQYF.

The chain joins TRBV7-6 to TRBJ1-2, with D tentatively TRBD1 (5 bases). Germline values: CDR1 SGHVS, CDR2 FNYEAQ. V gave up 0 bases and J gave up 4 bases, with 12 bases separating them. The CDR3 sequence is 15 residues long. CDR3 loop: CASSLAESGRYGYTF. CDR3 DNA: TGTGCCAGCAGCTTAGCGGAGTCAGGGCGCTATGGCTACACCTTC.

V is TRBV28 and J is TRBJ2-1, with a tentative D call TRBD2 (5 bases). Germline V CDR1 and CDR2: MDHEN, SYDVKM. The CDR3 contains 15 residues. V was shortened by 3 bases and J by 1 base, with 10 bases between the two germline ends. The CDR3 DNA follows: TGTGCCAGCAGTTTCGGAGCGGTATCCTACAATGAGCAGTTCTTC. It translates to CASSFGAVSYNEQFF.

The chain carries TRBV6-5 and TRBJ1-5, with a weak D call TRBD1 (5 bases). V was trimmed by 0 bases and J by 2 bases, leaving 11 bases between them. The CDR3 sequence is 16 residues long. The V gene's germline CDR1 is MNHEY and CDR2 SVGAGI. The DNA for the CDR3 is TGTGCCAGCAGTTACTCAGGGGCAGGTGGCAATCAGCCCCAGCATTTT. This sequence encodes CASSYSGAGGNQPQHF.

The rearrangement joins TRBV6-6 to TRBJ2-5, with D perhaps matching TRBD1 (6 bases). The length of the CDR3 is 13 residues. The V end lost 5 bases, the J end lost 2 bases, and 9 bases lay between the germline ends. CDR1 and CDR2 from the germline V gene are MNHNY and SVGAGI (reference sequence). Here the CDR3 reads CASSRTDQETQYF. For the CDR3, the DNA is TGTGCCAGCAGTCGGACAGATCAAGAGACCCAGTACTTC.

This clone ranks as medium-sized. V gene TRBV7-9 combines with J gene TRBJ1-2; the D gene is possibly TRBD1 (6 bases). CDR3 length: 15 residues. With 1 base removed from V and 8 bases from J, the gap between germline ends came to 17 bases. Germline V gene lookup returns CDR1 SEHNR and CDR2 FQNEAQ (reference sequence). CDR3 in amino acids: CASSLVQGQIPGYTF. DNA for the CDR3: TGTGCCAGCAGCTTAGTCCAGGGGCAGATTCCGGGCTACACCTTC.

The genes are TRBV5-6 and TRBJ1-6; TRBD1 might be the D (6 bases). The CDR3 loop spans 17 amino acids. Per germline, CDR1 SGHDT and CDR2 YYEEEE. Trimming removed 4 bases from V and 3 bases from J, with 17 bases in between. This chain's CDR3 is CASSAGQFDYYNSPLHF. DNA of the CDR3: TGTGCCAGCAGCGCCGGACAGTTCGATTACTATAATTCACCCCTCCACTTT.

The CDR3 DNA reads as TGCGCCAGCAGCTTCGGGAGGTCCGACGGTTGGGGCTACACCTTC. Translating it yields CASSFGRSDGWGYTF. The genes are TRBV5-1 and TRBJ1-2; D gene ambiguous. CDR1 and CDR2 (germline): SGHRS, YFSETQ. With 2 bases removed from V and 8 bases from J, the gap between germline ends came to 19 bases. CDR3 length: 15 residues.

The rearrangement uses TRBV5-6 and TRBJ2-7, with D uncertain. The CDR3 loop spans 13 amino acids. CDR1 and CDR2 (germline): SGHDT, YYEEEE. V shed 0 bases and J shed 6 bases, with 10 bases lying between them. The CDR3 sequence is CASSLGHAGEQYF. In DNA form, the CDR3 reads TGTGCCAGCAGCTTGGGGCACGCCGGCGAGCAGTACTTC.

The rearrangement uses TRBV6-5 and TRBJ1-3; D is perhaps TRBD1 (6 bases). The germline V gene has CDR1 MNHEY and CDR2 SVGAGI. This CDR3 region has 14 residues. The V end was cut by 4 bases, the J end by 2 bases, with 9 bases between. In DNA form, the CDR3 reads TGTGCCAGCAGTTCAGGGGACACTGGAAACACCATATATTTT. Its protein is CASSSGDTGNTIYF.

The chain employs TRBV21-1 and TRBJ2-3; TRBD2, the table's D call, was not compared with the DNA. TRBV21-1 is an annotated pseudogene. CDR3 length equals 17 residues. CDR3 loop: CASSKVRSASTTDTQYF. The CDR3 bases are TGTGCCAGCAGCAAAGTACGCAGCGCAAGTACCACAGATACGCAGTATTTT.

J is TRBJ2-7 and V is TRBV27; maybe TRBD1 (5 bases). The ends were cut back, 4 bases at V and 0 bases at J, with 10 bases in the middle. The CDR3 has 14 amino acids. Germline CDR1 and CDR2: MNHEY and SMNVEV (reference sequence). CDR3 coding DNA: TGTGCCAGCAGTTGGACACCGAACTCCTACGAGCAGTACTTC. It encodes CASSWTPNSYEQYF.

V and J are TRBV5-1 and TRBJ2-3; D gene unclear. Germline loops: CDR1 SGHRS, CDR2 YFSETQ. V lost 1 base and J 3 bases, leaving 3 bases between the germline ends. This CDR3 has 12 amino acids. This chain's CDR3 is CASSLLTDTQYF. CDR3 nucleotide sequence: TGCGCCAGCAGCTTGTTAACAGATACGCAGTATTTT.

This clone appeared once. This rearrangement joins TRBV13 to TRBJ2-7, with 7 bases matching TRBD1. There are 14 residues in the CDR3. V shed 4 bases, J shed 3 bases, and the junction held 6 bases outside the gene matches. The germline V gene has CDR1 PRHDT and CDR2 FYEKMQ (reference sequence). In DNA, the CDR3 is TGTGCCAGCAGCTCCGGGACAGACCGCTACGAGCAGTACTTC. Protein: CASSSGTDRYEQYF.